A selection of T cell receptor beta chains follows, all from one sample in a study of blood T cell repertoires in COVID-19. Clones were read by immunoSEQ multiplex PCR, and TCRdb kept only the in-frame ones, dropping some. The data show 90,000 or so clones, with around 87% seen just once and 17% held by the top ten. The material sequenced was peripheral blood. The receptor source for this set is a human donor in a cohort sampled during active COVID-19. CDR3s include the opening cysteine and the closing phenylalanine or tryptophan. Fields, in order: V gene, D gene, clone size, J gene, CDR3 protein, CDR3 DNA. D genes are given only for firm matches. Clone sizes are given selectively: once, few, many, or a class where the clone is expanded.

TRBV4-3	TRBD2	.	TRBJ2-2	CASSPLAGGTGELFF	TGCGCCAGCAGCCCCTTAGCGGGGGGAACCGGGGAGCTGTTTTTT
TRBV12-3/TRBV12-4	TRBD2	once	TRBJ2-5	CASSFAGAGGRDF	TGTGCCAGCAGTTTTGCTGGAGCGGGGGGGCGTGACTTC
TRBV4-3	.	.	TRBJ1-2	CASSQGSAGAGYGYTF	TGCGCCAGCAGCCAGGGGTCGGCAGGGGCTGGCTATGGCTACACCTTC
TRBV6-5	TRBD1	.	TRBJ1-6	CATTTGRFSPLHF	TGTGCCACTACGACAGGGAGGTTTTCACCCCTCCACTTT
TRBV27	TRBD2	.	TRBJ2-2	CASKRLAGTTNTGELFF	TGTGCCAGCAAAAGACTAGCGGGGACAACGAACACCGGGGAGCTGTTTTTT
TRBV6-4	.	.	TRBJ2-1	CASRTSYPTYNEQFF	TGTGCCAGCAGAACTAGCTACCCAACTTACAATGAGCAGTTCTTC
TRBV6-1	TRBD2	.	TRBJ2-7	CASSDGGFYEQYF	TGTGCCAGCAGTGACGGGGGGTTCTACGAGCAGTACTTC
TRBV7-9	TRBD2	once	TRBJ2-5	CASNPPAGGGRETQYF	TGTGCCAGCAACCCACCAGCGGGGGGGGGTAGGGAGACCCAGTACTTC
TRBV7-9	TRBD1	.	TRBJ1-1	CATDRGRNTEAFF	TGTGCCACCGACAGGGGGAGGAACACTGAAGCTTTCTTT
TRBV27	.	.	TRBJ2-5	CASSYTGGAGGTQYF	TGTGCCAGCAGTTATACAGGGGGCGCGGGGGGGACCCAGTACTTC
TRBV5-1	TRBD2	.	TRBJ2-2	CASSFWTSATGELFF	TGCGCCAGCAGCTTCTGGACTAGCGCCACCGGGGAGCTGTTTTTT
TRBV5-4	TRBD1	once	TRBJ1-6	CASSSNWGQGNSPLHF	TGTGCCAGCAGCTCGAACTGGGGACAGGGTAATTCACCCCTCCACTTT
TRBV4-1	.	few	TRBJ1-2	CASSRVGRALYGYTF	TGCGCCAGCAGCCGGGTGGGCAGGGCTCTCTATGGCTACACCTTC
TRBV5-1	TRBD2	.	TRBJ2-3	CASSSRGMTDTQYF	TGCGCCAGCAGCTCGCGGGGGATGACAGATACGCAGTATTTT
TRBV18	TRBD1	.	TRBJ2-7	CASSLGQGPYEQYF	TGTGCCAGCTCCTTGGGACAGGGCCCCTACGAGCAGTACTTC
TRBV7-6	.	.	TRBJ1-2	CASSPGGGGNYGYTF	TGTGCCAGCAGCCCCGGGGGGGGCGGTAACTATGGCTACACCTTC
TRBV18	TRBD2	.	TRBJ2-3	CAPQASGGADTQYF	TGTGCCCCCCAAGCTAGCGGGGGGGCGGATACGCAGTATTTT
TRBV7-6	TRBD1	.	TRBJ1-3	CASSLVQGWVENTIYF	TGTGCCAGCAGCCTCGTACAGGGGTGGGTCGAAAACACCATATATTTT
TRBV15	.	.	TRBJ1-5	CATSRGGGSNQPQHF	TGTGCCACCAGCAGAGGAGGAGGATCTAATCAGCCCCAGCATTTT
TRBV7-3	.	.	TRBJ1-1	CASSPTRGGTEAFF	TGTGCCAGCAGCCCAACACGTGGAGGGACTGAAGCTTTCTTT
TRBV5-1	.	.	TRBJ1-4	CASSSGGDEKLFF	TGCGCCAGCAGCTCCGGGGGGGATGAAAAACTGTTTTTT
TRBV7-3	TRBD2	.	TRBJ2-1	CASSPPLAGSSYNEQFF	TGTGCCAGCAGCCCACCCCTAGCGGGGTCCTCCTACAATGAGCAGTTCTTC
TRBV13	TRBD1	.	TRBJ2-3	CASSLEGTGSDTQYF	TGTGCCAGCAGCTTAGAAGGGACAGGATCAGATACGCAGTATTTT
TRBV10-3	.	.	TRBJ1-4	CAISESTTEKLFF	TGTGCCATCAGTGAGTCGACTACTGAAAAACTGTTTTTT
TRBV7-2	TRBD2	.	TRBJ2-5	CASSLQAGGPETQYF	TGTGCCAGCAGCTTACAAGCGGGGGGCCCAGAGACCCAGTACTTC
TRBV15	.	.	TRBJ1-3	CATSKKDRLSGNTIYF	TGTGCCACCAGCAAAAAAGACAGGCTGTCTGGAAACACCATATATTTT
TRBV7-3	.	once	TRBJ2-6	CASSKQGSGANVLTF	TGTGCCAGCAGCAAACAGGGTTCTGGGGCCAACGTCCTGACTTTC
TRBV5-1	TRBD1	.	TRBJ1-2	CASRPGGLGQGASGYTF	TGCGCCAGCAGACCTGGGGGCCTTGGACAGGGGGCGAGTGGCTACACCTTC
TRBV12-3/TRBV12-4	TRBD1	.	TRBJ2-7	CASTRQGAYEQYF	TGTGCCAGCACCCGACAGGGGGCTTACGAGCAGTACTTC
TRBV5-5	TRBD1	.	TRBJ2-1	CASSSDRFNEQFF	TGTGCCAGCAGTTCGGACAGGTTCAATGAGCAGTTCTTC
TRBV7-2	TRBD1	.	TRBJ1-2	CASSLGQGEGGYTF	TGTGCCAGCAGCTTGGGACAGGGGGAGGGTGGCTACACCTTC
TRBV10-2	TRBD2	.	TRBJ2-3	CASKELLAADTQYF	TGCGCCAGCAAGGAACTACTAGCGGCAGATACGCAGTATTTT
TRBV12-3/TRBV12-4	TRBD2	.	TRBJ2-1	CASTDRLGGTLF	TGTGCCAGCACCGACCGTTTGGGAGGGACCCTCTTC
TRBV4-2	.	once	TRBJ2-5	CASSLGGPQETQYF	TGTGCCAGCAGCCTCGGAGGGCCCCAAGAGACCCAGTACTTC
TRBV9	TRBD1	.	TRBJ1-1	CASSVAGQGGTEAFF	TGTGCCAGCAGCGTAGCGGGACAGGGGGGCACTGAAGCTTTCTTT
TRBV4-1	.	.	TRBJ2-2	CASSPPENTGELFF	TGCGCCAGCAGCCCACCAGAGAACACCGGGGAGCTGTTTTTT
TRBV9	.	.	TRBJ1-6	CASSVFHISNSPLHF	TGTGCCAGCAGCGTATTCCACATCTCAAATTCACCCCTCCACTTT
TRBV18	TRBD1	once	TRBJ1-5	CASSQGTGNQPQHF	TGTGCCAGCTCGCAAGGGACAGGTAATCAGCCCCAGCATTTT
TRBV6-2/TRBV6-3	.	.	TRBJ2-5	CASSIKEIQETQYF	TGTGCCAGCAGCATCAAGGAGATACAAGAGACCCAGTACTTC
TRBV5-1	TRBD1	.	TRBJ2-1	CASSWRGQGSEQFF	TGCGCCAGCAGCTGGCGTGGACAGGGTTCTGAGCAGTTCTTC
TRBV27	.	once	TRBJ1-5	CASSLIGSNQPQHF	TGTGCCAGCAGTTTAATCGGTAGCAATCAGCCCCAGCATTTT
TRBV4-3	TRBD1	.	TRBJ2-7	CASSRGNRGTGAYEQYF	TGCGCCAGCAGCCGAGGTAACCGGGGGACAGGGGCCTACGAGCAGTACTTC
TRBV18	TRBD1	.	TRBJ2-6	CASSQGAYALTGANVLTF	TGTGCCAGCTCACAGGGGGCGTATGCCCTTACTGGGGCCAACGTCCTGACTTTC
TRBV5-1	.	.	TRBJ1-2	CASSLAGQNYGYTF	TGCGCCAGCAGCTTGGCCGGACAGAACTATGGCTACACCTTC
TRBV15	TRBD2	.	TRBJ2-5	CATSRGPRGGGETQYF	TGTGCCACCAGCAGAGGTCCTCGCGGGGGAGGAGAGACCCAGTACTTC
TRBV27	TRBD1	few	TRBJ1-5	CASSIIRLGTGDLSNQPQHF	TGTGCCAGCAGTATAATACGGCTGGGGACAGGGGATCTTAGCAATCAGCCCCAGCATTTT